This T cell receptor (beta chain) appears in the sequencing data of a study of T-cell reconstitution after alpha-beta-depleted transplantation in children. Germline values: CDR1 SGHRS, CDR2 YFSETQ. V lost 0 bases and J lost 7, with 19 bases in between. The CDR3 loop spans 16 amino acids. The authors prepared the TCRbeta library with unique molecular identifiers. TCRdb itself ran the PCR reads through MiXCR, one entry per CDR3 protein. The sample records just over 350,000 distinct CDR3 sequences, about an eighth being singletons. The V call is TRBV5-1, the J call TRBJ1-2; D is perhaps TRBD1 (5 bases). The TCR sequence derives from a human donor who donated a stem cell graft to a child with Fanconi anemia. The material sequenced was PBMCs, taken from the stem cell graft. In DNA, the CDR3 is TGCGCCAGCAGCTTGGGGACATCGTGGAGGGAAAGTGGCTACACCTTC. Translated: CASSLGTSWRESGYTF.